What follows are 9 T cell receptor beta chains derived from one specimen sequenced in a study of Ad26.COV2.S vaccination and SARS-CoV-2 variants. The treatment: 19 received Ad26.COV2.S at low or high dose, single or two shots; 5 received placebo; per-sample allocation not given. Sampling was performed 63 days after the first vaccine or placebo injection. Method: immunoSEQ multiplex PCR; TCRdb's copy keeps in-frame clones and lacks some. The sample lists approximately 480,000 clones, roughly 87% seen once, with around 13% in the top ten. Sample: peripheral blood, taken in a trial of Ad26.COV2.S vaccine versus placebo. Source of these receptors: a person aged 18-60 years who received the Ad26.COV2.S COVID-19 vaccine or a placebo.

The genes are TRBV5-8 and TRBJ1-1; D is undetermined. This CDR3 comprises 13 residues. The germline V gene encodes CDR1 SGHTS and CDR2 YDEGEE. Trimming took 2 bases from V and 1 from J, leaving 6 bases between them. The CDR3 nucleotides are TGTGCCAGCAGCTTAACTACGAACACTGAAGCTTTCTTT. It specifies CASSLTTNTEAFF.

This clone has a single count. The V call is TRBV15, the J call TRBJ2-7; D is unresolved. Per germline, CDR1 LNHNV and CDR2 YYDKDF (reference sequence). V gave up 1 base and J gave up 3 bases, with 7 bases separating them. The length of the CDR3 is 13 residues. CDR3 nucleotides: TGTGCCACCAGCAGAGCTTTGGGCTACGAGCAGTACTTC. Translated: CATSRALGYEQYF.

The CDR3 loop reads CASSLQGLGNEQFF. The CDR3 DNA follows: TGTGCCAGCAGCTTGCAGGGCCTGGGCAATGAGCAGTTCTTC. This sequence joins TRBV5-4 and TRBJ2-1, with TRBD1 as a possible D gene (5 bases). V was trimmed by 1 base and J by 6 bases, leaving 11 bases between them. CDR1 SGHNT and CDR2 YYREEE come from the germline V gene (reference sequence). This CDR3 contains 14 residues. The full variable domain, its missing parts supplied by reference TRBV5-4 and TRBJ2-1, is ETGVTQSPTHLIKTRGQQVTLRCSSQSGHNTVSWYQQALGQGPQFIFQYYREEENGRGNFPPRFSGLQFPNYSSELNVNALELDDSALYLCASSLQGLGNEQFFGPGTRLTVL.

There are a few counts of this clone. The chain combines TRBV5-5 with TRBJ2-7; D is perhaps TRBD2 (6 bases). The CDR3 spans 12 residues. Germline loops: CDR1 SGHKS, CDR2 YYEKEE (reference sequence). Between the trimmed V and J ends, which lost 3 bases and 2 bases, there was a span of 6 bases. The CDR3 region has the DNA TGTGCCAGCAGCTCGGGGGCCTACGAGCAGTACTTC. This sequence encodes CASSSGAYEQYF.

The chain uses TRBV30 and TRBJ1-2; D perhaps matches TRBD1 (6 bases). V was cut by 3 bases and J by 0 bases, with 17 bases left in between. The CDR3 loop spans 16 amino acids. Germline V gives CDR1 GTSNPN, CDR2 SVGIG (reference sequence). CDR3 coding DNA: TGTGCCTGGAGCGCAGGGGAGGTTACCACTAACTATGGCTACACCTTC. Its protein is CAWSAGEVTTNYGYTF.

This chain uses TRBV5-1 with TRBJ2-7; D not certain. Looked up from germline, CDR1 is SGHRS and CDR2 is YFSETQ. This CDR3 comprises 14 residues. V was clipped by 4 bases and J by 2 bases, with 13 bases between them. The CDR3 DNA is TGCGCCAGCAGCCCCCTGGCAGCCACCTACGAGCAGTACTTC. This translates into CASSPLAATYEQYF.

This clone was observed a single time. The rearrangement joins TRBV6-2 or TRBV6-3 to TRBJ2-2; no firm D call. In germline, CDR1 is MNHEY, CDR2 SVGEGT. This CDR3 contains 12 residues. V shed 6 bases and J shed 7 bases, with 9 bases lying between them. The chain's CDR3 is CASSRSNGELFF. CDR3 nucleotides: TGTGCCAGCAGCCGTTCTAACGGGGAGCTGTTTTTT.

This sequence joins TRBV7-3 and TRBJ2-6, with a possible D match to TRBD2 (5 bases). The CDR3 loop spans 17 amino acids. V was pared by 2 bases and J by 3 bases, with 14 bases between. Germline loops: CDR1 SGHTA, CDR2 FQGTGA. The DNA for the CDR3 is TGTGCCAGCAGCTTATCAAGCGGTCTGGGTGGGGCCAACGTCCTGACTTTC. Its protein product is CASSLSSGLGGANVLTF. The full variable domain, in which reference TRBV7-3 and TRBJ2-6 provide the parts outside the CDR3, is GAGVSQTPSNKVTEKGKYVELRCDPISGHTALYWYRQSLGQGPEFLIYFQGTGAADDSGLPNDRFFAVRPEGSVSTLKIQRTERGDSAVYLCASSLSSGLGGANVLTFGAGSRLTVL.

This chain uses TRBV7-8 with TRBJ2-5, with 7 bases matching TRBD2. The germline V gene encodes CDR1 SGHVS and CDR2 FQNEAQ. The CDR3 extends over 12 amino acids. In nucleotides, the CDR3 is TGTGCTGGGGGGAGGGCCGGGGAGACCCAGTACTTC. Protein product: CAGGRAGETQYF.